This entry features one TCR beta chain sequence. This CDR3 is 15 amino acids long. V lost 4 bases, J lost 8 bases, and 14 bases lay in between. Germline CDR1 KGHDR, CDR2 SFDVKD. Enrollment of patients from Seattle took place during active infection, with longitudinal follow-up. The data are from a study of blood T cell repertoires in COVID-19. Overall study: In each case, the material was cDNA or gDNA derived from T cells, B-cell-depleted T cells, or PBMCs.

Authors' data handling: The assay estimated nucleated cells by amplifying reference gene primers. Profiled with immunoSEQ multiplex PCR; TCRdb holds only in-frame clones, not every one. V and J calls and clone size are as listed in that table; D and trimming were resolved from the DNA. Of hundreds of thousands of clones in the sample, about nine tenths were seen once. This receptor was identified in a woman in her 70s with COVID-19, enrolled during active disease. This sequence joins TRBV24-1 and TRBJ1-6, with a possible D match to TRBD1 (5 bases). The sample was peripheral blood. This CDR3 reads CATSEGGRDDSPLHF. The CDR3, as DNA: TGTGCCACCAGTGAGGGAGGCAGGGACGATTCACCCCTCCACTTT.